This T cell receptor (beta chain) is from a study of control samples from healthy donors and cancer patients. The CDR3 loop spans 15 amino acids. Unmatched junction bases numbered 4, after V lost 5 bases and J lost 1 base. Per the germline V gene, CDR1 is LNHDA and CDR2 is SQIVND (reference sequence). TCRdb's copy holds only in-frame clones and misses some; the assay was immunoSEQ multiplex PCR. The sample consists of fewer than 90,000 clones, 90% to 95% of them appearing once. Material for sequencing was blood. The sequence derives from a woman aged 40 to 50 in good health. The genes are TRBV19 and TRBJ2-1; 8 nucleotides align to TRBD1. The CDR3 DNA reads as TGTGCCAGTAGTCCCAGGACAGGGTCCTACAATGAGCAGTTCTTC. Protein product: CASSPRTGSYNEQFF.